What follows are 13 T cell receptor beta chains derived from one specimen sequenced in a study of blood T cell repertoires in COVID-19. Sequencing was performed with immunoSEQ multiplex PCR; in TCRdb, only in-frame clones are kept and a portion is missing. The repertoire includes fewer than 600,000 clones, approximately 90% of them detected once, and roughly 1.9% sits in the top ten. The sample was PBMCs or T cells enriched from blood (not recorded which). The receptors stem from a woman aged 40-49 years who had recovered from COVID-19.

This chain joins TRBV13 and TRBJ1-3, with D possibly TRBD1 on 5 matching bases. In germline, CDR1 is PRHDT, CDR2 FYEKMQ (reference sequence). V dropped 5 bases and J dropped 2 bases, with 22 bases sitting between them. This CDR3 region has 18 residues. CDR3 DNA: TGTGCCAGCAGCCTCCGATCAGGGTTGAGGTTGACTGGAAACACCATATATTTT. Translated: CASSLRSGLRLTGNTIYF.

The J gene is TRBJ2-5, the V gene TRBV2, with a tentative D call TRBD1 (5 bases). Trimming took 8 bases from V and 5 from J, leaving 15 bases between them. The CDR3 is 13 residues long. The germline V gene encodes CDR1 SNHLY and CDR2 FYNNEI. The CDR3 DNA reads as TGTGCCAGCGTCGCAGGGCTGGGGGAGACCCAGTACTTC. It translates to CASVAGLGETQYF.

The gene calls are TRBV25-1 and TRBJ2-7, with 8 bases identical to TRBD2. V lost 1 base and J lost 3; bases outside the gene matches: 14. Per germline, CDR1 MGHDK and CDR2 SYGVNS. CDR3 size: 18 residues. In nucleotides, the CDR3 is TGTGCCAGCAGTGAATCTCGGTACAGCGGGAGACCCCTCTACGAGCAGTACTTC. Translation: CASSESRYSGRPLYEQYF.

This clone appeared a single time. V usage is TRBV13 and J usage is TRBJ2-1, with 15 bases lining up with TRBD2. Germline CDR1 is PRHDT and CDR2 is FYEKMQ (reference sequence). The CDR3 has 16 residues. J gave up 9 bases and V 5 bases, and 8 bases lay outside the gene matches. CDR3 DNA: TGTGCCAGCAGCACCCGGACTAGCGGGAGGGCGGGTGAGCAGTTCTTC. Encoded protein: CASSTRTSGRAGEQFF.

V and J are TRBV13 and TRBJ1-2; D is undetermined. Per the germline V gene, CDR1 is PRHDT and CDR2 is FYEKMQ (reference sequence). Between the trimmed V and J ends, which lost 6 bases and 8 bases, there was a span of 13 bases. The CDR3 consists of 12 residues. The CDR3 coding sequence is TGTGCCAGCAGAGATGATCCGGGGGGCTACACCTTC. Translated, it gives CASRDDPGGYTF.

The CDR3 sequence: CASSENGGTFYEQYF. Here the CDR3 DNA reads TGTGCCAGCAGTGAAAACGGCGGGACGTTTTACGAGCAGTACTTC. The genes are TRBV2 and TRBJ2-7; a weak D match, TRBD2 (6 bases). The CDR3 runs to 15 residues. The germline gives CDR1 SNHLY, CDR2 FYNNEI. Trimming left V 2 bases short and J 4 bases short, with 15 bases between.

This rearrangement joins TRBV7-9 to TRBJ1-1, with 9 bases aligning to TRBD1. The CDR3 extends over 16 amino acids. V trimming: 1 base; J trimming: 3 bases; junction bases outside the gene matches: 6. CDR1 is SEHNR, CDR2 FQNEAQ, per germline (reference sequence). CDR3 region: CASSLGGTGSDTEAFF. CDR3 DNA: TGTGCCAGCAGCTTAGGGGGGACAGGGTCTGACACTGAAGCTTTCTTT.

CDR3 sequence reads: CASSSRGTPYEQYF. The CDR3 DNA reads TGTGCCAGCAGTTCGCGGGGGACCCCTTACGAGCAGTACTTC. The chain links TRBV27 to TRBJ2-7, with 7 bases identical to TRBD2. The CDR3 has 14 residues. Per germline, CDR1 MNHEY and CDR2 SMNVEV (reference sequence). The J segment lost 4 bases and the V segment lost 4 bases, leaving 7 bases of the junction unmatched.

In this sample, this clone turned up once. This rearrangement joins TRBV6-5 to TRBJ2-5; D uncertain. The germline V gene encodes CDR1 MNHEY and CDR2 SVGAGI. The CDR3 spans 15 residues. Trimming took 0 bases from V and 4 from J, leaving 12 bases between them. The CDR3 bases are TGTGCCAGCAGTTACTCGAACGCACGGGTAGAGACCCAGTACTTC. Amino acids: CASSYSNARVETQYF.

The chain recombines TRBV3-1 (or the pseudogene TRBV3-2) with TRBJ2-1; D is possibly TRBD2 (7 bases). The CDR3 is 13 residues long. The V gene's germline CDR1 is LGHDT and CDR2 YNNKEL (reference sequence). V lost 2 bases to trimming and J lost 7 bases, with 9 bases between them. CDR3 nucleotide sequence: TGTGCCAGCAGCCAAAGGGGGGGTAATGAGCAGTTCTTC. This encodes CASSQRGGNEQFF.

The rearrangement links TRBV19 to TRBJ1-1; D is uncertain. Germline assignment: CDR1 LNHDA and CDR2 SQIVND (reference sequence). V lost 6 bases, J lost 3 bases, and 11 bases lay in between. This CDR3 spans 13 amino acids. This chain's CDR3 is CASRVLRDTEAFF. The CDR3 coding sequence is TGTGCCAGTAGAGTACTGCGTGACACTGAAGCTTTCTTT.

The CDR3 DNA reads as TGTGCCAGCTCACCACGAAGGGGGCAAGATGGGACTGAAGCTTTCTTT. Its protein product is CASSPRRGQDGTEAFF. This chain uses TRBV18 with TRBJ1-1, with 7 bases aligning to TRBD1. The germline gives CDR1 KGHSH, CDR2 LQKENI. Trimming took 1 base from V and 5 from J; bases not matched to a gene: 10. This CDR3 spans 16 amino acids.

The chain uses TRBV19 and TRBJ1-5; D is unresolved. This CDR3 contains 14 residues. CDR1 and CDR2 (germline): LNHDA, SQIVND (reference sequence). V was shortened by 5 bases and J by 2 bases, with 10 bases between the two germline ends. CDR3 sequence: CASSRGGGNQPQHF. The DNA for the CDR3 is TGTGCCAGTAGTCGTGGAGGTGGCAATCAGCCCCAGCATTTT.